What follows is one TCR beta chain and its context. Assay used: immunoSEQ multiplex PCR; TCRdb lists only in-frame clones, some missing. In the table there are roughly 310,000 clones, 88% of which are singletons. This specimen comes from a study of cytomegalovirus exposure and HLA in healthy donors. Germline loops: CDR1 MNHNY, CDR2 SVGAGI (reference sequence). The CDR3 runs 14 residues. V dropped 5 bases and J dropped 6; count of bases not matched to a gene: 4. This chain joins TRBV6-6 and TRBJ2-2; the match to TRBD1 covers 9 bases. The receptor's source is a man aged 30 to 39 in good health and CMV-seronegative. Material: PBMCs. CDR3 in amino acids: CASSRTGAPGELFF. The CDR3 region has the DNA TGTGCCAGCAGTCGGACAGGGGCTCCCGGGGAGCTGTTTTTT.